The present T cell receptor beta chain was sequenced within a study of T cell changes during pregnancy in multiple sclerosis. The protocol was immunoSEQ multiplex PCR, while the TCRdb copy is restricted to in-frame clones and leaves out a portion. The table records 80,000 to 100,000 clones, 90% of them present only once. This CDR3 spans 17 amino acids. Germline values: CDR1 SGHRS, CDR2 YFSETQ. Unmatched junction bases numbered 9, after V lost 2 bases and J lost 1 base. The chain combines TRBV5-1 with TRBJ2-7, with TRBD2 matching 10 bases. This specimen was peripheral blood, taken in the second trimester of pregnancy. The clonotype was recovered from a female donor in good health, enrolled as a control in a pregnancy study. The CDR3 here is CASSLGHSTSGSYEQYF. CDR3 coding DNA: TGCGCCAGCAGCTTAGGTCACTCGACTAGCGGGTCCTACGAGCAGTACTTC.